This entry is about one T cell receptor beta chain. Its antigen is not identified. The data belong to a study of T cell responses to AZD1222 COVID-19 vaccine. Per germline, CDR1 SNHLY and CDR2 FYNNEI. Deletions cut 7 bases from V and 7 bases from J, with 13 bases between. This CDR3 has 13 amino acids. Study-level points and caveats: Baseline seropositivity occurred in only a handful of AZD1222 recipients. Spike-specific TCR breadth and depth were elevated following two AZD1222 doses.

Using immunoSEQ multiplex PCR, the repertoire was profiled, and TCRdb retains in-frame clones only, with some absent. The repertoire consists of around 97,000 clones, with about nine tenths occurring once and the leading ten covering roughly 42%. The rearrangement joins TRBV2 to TRBJ2-2; D gene ambiguous. The sample consisted of peripheral blood, taken on day 0 of AZD1222 vaccination. The clonotype comes from an adult in good health. This CDR3 is CASNPKGYGELFF. The DNA of the CDR3 is TGTGCCAGCAACCCTAAGGGATACGGGGAGCTGTTTTTT.